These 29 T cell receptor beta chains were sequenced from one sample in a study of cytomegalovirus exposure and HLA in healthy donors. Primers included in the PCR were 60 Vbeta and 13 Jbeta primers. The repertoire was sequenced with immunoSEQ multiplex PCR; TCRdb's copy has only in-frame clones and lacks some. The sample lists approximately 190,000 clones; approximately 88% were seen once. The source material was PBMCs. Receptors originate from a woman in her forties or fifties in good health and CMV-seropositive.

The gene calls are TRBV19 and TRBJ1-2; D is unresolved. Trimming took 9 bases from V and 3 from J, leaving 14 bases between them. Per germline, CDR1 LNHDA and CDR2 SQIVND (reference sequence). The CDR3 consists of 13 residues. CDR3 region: CASSPRGDYGYTF. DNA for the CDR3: TGTGCCAGCTCCCCTCGGGGAGACTATGGCTACACCTTC. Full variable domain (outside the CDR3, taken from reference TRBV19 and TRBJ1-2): DGGITQSPKYLFRKEGQNVTLSCEQNLNHDAMYWYRQDPGQGLRLIYYSQIVNDFQKGDIAEGYSVSREKKESFPLTVTSAQKNPTAFYLCASSPRGDYGYTFGSGTRLTVV.

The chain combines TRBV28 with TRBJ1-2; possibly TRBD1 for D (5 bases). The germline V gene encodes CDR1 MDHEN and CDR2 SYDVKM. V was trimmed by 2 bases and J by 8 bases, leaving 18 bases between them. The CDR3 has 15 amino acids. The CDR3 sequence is CASSLALGQWGGYTF. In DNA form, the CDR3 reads TGTGCCAGCAGTTTAGCGCTGGGGCAGTGGGGCGGCTACACCTTC.

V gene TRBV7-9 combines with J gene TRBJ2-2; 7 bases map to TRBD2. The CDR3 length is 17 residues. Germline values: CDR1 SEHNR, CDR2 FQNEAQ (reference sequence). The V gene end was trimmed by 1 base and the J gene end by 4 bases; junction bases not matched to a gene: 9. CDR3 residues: CASSLGPRGVGTGELFF. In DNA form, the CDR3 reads TGTGCCAGCAGCTTAGGGCCCCGGGGGGTCGGCACCGGGGAGCTGTTTTTT. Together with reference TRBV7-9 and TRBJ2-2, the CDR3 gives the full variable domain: DTGVSQNPRHKITKRGQNVTFRCDPISEHNRLYWYRQTLGQGPEFLTYFQNEAQLEKSRLLSDRFSAERPKGSFSTLEIQRTEQGDSAMYLCASSLGPRGVGTGELFFGEGSRLTVL.

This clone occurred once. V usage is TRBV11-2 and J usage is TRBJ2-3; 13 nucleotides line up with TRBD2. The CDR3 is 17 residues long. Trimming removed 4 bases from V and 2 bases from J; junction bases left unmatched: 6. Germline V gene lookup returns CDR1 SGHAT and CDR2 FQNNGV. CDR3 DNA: TGTGCCAGCAGCTACCTCGGGACTAGCGGGATCACAGATACGCAGTATTTT. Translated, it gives CASSYLGTSGITDTQYF.

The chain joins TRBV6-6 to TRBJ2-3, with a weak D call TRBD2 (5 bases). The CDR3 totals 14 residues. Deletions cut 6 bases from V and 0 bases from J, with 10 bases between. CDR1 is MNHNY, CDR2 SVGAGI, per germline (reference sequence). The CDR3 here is CASRRERSTDTQYF. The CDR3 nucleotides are TGTGCCAGCAGAAGGGAGCGGAGCACAGATACGCAGTATTTT.

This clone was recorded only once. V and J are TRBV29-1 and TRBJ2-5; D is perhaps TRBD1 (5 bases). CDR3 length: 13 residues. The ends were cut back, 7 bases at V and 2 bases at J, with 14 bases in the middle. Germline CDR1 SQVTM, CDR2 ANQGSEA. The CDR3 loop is CSADSDSQETQYF. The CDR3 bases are TGCAGCGCGGATTCCGACAGTCAAGAGACCCAGTACTTC.

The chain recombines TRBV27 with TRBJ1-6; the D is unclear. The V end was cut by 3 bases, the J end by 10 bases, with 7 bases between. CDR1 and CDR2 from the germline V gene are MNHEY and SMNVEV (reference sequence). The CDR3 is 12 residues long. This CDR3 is CASSLAGSPLHF. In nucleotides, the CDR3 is TGTGCCAGCAGTTTGGCGGGATCACCCCTCCACTTT.

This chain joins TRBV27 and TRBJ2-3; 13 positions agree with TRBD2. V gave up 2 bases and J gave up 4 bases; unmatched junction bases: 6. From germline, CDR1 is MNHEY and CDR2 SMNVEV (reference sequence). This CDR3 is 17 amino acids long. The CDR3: CASSLGWGLAGSDTQYF. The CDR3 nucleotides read TGTGCCAGCAGTTTAGGGTGGGGACTAGCGGGATCAGATACGCAGTATTTT.

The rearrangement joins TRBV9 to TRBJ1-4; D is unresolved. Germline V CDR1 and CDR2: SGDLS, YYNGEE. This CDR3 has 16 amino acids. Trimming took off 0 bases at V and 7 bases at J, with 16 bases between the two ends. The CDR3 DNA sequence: TGTGCCAGCAGCGTAGAACCCTCGGTCTCGAGTGAAAAACTGTTTTTT. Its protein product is CASSVEPSVSSEKLFF. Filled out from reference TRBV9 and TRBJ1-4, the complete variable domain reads DSGVTQTPKHLITATGQRVTLRCSPRSGDLSVYWYQQSLDQGLQFLIQYYNGEERAKGNILERFSAQQFPDLHSELNLSSLELGDSALYFCASSVEPSVSSEKLFFGSGTQLSVL.

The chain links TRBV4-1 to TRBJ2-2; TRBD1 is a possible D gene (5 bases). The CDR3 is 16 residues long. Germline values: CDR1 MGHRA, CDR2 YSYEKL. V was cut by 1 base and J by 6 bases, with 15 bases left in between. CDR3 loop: CASSQGQNQGAGELFF. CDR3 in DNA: TGCGCCAGCAGCCAAGGTCAGAATCAGGGTGCCGGGGAGCTGTTTTTT.

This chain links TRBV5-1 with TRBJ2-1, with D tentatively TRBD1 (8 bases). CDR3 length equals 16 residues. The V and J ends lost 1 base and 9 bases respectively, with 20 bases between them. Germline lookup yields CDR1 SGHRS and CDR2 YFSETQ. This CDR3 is CASSLLRGQGAGEQFF. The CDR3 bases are TGCGCCAGCAGCTTGTTGCGGGGGCAGGGGGCAGGTGAGCAGTTCTTC.

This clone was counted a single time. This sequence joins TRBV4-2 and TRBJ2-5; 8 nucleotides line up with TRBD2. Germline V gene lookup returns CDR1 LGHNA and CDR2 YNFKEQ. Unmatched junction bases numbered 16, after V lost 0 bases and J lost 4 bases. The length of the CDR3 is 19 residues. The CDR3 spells CASSQDSKQLAAIGETQYF. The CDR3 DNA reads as TGTGCCAGCAGCCAAGATAGTAAACAACTAGCGGCAATAGGAGAGACCCAGTACTTC.

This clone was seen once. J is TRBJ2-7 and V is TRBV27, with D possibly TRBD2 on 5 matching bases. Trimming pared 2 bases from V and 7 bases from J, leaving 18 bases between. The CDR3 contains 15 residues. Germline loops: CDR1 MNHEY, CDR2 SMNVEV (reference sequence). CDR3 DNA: TGTGCCAGCAGTTTACTCCCTTACCCGCCGGGGGAGCAGTACTTC. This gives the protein CASSLLPYPPGEQYF.

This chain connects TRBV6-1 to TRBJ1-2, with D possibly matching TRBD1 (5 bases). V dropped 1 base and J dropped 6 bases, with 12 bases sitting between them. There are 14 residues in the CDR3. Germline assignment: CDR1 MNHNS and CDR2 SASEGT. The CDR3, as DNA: TGTGCCAGCAGTGAAGAGGCAGGGATGCATGGCTACACCTTC. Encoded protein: CASSEEAGMHGYTF.

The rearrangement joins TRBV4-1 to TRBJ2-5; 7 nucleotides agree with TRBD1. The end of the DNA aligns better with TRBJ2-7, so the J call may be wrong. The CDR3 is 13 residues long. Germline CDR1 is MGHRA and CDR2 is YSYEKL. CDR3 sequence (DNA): TGCGCCAGCAGCCAGGGTGGGACAGCCGAGCAGTACTTC. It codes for CASSQGGTAEQYF.

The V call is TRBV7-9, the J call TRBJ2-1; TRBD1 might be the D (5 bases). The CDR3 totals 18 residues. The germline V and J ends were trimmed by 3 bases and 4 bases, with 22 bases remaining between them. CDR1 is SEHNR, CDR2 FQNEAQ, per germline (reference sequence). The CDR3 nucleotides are TGTGCCAGCAGCTTTTCCCCCACCAGGGCTCAGATATACAATGAGCAGTTCTTC. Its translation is CASSFSPTRAQIYNEQFF.

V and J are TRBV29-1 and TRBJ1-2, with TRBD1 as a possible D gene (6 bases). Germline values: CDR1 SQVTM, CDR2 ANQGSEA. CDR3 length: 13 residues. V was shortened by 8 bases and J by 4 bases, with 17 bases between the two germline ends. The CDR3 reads CSSIQGLGYGYTF. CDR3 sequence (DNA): TGCAGCTCAATCCAGGGGTTGGGCTATGGCTACACCTTC.

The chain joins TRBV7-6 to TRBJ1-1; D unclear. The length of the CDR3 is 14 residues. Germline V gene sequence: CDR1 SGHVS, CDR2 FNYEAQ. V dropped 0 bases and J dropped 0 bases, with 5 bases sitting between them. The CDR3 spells CASSLALMNTEAFF. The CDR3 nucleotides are TGTGCCAGCAGCTTAGCGTTAATGAACACTGAAGCTTTCTTT.

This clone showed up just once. The CDR3 DNA is TGTGCCACCCCAACAGGGGAGTCCCACTATGGCTACACCTTC. This codes for CATPTGESHYGYTF. The V call is TRBV25-1, the J call TRBJ1-2; 7 bases are a match to TRBD1. After removal of 10 bases from V and 3 bases from J, the junction contained 11 bases not matched to a gene. Germline V gene lookup returns CDR1 MGHDK and CDR2 SYGVNS. CDR3 size: 14 residues.

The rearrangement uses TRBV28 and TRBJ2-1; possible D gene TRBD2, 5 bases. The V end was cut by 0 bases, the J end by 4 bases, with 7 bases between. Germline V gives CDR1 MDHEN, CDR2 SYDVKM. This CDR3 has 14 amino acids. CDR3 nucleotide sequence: TGTGCCAGCAGTTTATGGGAGGCTTACAATGAGCAGTTCTTC. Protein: CASSLWEAYNEQFF.

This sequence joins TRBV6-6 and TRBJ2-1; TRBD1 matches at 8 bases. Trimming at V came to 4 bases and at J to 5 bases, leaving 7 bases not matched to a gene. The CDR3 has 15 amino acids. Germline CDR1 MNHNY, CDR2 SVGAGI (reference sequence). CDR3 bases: TGTGCCAGCAGTTCGCGACAGGACAGGGACAATGAGCAGTTCTTC. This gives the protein CASSSRQDRDNEQFF.

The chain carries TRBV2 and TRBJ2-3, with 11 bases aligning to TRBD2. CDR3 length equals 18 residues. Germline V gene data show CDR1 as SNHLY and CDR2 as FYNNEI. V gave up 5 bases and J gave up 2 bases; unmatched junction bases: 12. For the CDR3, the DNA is TGTGCCAGCAGTTCTTTTACCGCTAGCGGGGGGACCACAGATACGCAGTATTTT. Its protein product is CASSSFTASGGTTDTQYF.

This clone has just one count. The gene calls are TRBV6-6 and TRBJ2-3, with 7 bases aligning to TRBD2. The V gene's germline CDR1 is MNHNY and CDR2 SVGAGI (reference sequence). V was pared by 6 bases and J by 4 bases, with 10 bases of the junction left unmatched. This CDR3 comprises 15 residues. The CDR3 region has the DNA TGTGCCAGCAGCCGAGCGGGGAACGGTCCAGATACGCAGTATTTT. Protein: CASSRAGNGPDTQYF.

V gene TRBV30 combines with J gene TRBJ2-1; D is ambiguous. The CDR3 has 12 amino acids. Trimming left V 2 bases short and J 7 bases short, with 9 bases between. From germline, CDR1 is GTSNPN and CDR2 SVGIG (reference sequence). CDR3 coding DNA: TGTGCCTGGAGTCGGAGCGCGAATGAGCAGTTCTTC. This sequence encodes CAWSRSANEQFF. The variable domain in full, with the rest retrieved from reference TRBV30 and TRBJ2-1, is SQTIHQWPATLVQPVGSPLSLECTVEGTSNPNLYWYRQAAGRGLQLLFYSVGIGQISSEVPQNLSASRPQDRQFILSSKKLLLSDSGFYLCAWSRSANEQFFGPGTRLTVL.

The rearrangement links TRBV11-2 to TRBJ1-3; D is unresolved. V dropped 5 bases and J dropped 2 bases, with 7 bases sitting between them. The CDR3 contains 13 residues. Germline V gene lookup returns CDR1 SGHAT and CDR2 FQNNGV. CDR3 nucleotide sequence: TGTGCCAGCAGCCCGAGCCCTGGAAACACCATATATTTT. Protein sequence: CASSPSPGNTIYF.

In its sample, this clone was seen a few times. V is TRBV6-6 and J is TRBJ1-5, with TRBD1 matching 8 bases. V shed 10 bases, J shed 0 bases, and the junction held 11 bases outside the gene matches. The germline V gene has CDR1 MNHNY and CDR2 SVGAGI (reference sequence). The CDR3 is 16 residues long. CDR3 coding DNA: TGTGCCACTCAAGGGCAGGGGGCTTTTAGCAATCAGCCCCAGCATTTT. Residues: CATQGQGAFSNQPQHF.

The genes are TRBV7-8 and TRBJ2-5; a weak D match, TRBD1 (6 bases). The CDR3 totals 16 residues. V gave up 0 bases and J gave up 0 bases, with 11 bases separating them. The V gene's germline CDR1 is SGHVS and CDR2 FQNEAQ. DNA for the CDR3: TGTGCCAGCAGCTTAGCTACAGGGACCTACCAAGAGACCCAGTACTTC. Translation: CASSLATGTYQETQYF. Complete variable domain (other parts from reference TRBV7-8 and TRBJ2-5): GAGVSQSPRYKVAKRGQDVALRCDPISGHVSLFWYQQALGQGPEFLTYFQNEAQLDKSGLPSDRFFAERPEGSVSTLKIQRTQQEDSAVYLCASSLATGTYQETQYFGPGTRLLVL.

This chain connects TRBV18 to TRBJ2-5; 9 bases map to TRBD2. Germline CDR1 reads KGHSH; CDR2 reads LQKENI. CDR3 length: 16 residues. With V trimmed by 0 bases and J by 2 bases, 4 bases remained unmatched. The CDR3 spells CASSPPRGGEQETQYF. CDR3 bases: TGTGCCAGCTCACCACCACGCGGGGGGGAACAAGAGACCCAGTACTTC.

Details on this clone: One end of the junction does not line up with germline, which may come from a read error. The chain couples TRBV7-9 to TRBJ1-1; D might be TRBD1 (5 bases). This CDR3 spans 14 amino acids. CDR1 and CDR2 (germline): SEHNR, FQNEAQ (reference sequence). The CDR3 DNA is TGTTCCAGCAGCCCCAGTTGGACACCCCCTGAAGCTTTCTTT. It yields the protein CSSSPSWTPPEAFF. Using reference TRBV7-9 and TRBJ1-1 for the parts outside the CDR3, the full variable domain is DTGVSQNPRHKITKRGQNVTFRCDPISEHNRLYWYRQTLGQGPEFLTYFQNEAQLEKSRLLSDRFSAERPKGSFSTLEIQRTEQGDSAMYLCSSSPSWTPPEAFFGQGTRLTVV.